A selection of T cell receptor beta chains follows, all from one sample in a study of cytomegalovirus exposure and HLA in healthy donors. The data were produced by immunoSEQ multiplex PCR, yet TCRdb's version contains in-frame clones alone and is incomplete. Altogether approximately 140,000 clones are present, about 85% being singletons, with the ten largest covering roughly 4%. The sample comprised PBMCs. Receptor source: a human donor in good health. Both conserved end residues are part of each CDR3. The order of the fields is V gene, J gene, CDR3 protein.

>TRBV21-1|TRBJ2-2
CASSKETTTNTGELFF
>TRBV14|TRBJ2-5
CASSQGQGGETQYF
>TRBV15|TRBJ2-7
CATSTGKWPYEQYF
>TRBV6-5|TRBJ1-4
CASSYSGPTNEKLFF
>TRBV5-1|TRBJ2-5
CASTWTGQETQYF
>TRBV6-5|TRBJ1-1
CASSYSTGRGGAFF
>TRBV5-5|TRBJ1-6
CASSVRVGTVNSPLHF
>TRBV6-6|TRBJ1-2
CASSSTTSFGYTF
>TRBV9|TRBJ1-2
CASSPSSGAGGYTF
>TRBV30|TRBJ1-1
CAWSVAAREDTEAFF
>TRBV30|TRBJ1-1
CAWSVPERQLEAFF
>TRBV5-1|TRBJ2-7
CASSFGDTYEQYF
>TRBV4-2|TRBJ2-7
CASSQDQGLAFYEQYF
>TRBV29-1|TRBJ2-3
CSVSSPSTDTQYF
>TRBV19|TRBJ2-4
CASNTGAGNIQYF